The entry that follows covers one T cell receptor (beta chain) sequence. Its target is unknown. The data were taken from a study of early T cells in non-severe SARS-CoV-2 infection. For the study at large: Unsorted whole-blood RNA was sequenced in bulk, leaving chains unpaired.

MiXCR was run by TCRdb on the 5' RACE reads, yielding one entry per CDR3 protein. Among 80,000 to 95,000 distinct CDR3 sequences listed, roughly 15% were seen once. Study-wide results and caveats: VDJdb-based annotation leaned toward anti-spike CD8 responses and missed private and CD4 specificities.

V was clipped by 0 bases and J by 8 bases, with 1 base between them. This CDR3 region has 10 residues. The germline gives CDR1 SGHAT, CDR2 FQDESV (reference sequence). The sample consisted of whole blood. This clonotype was sampled from an adult who was a healthcare worker with PCR-confirmed SARS-CoV-2 infection or an uninfected control (not recorded which). The gene calls are TRBV11-1 and TRBJ1-2; D gene unclear. CDR3 in amino acids: CASSLAGYTF. The DNA for the CDR3 is TGTGCCAGCAGCTTAGCGGGCTACACCTTC.